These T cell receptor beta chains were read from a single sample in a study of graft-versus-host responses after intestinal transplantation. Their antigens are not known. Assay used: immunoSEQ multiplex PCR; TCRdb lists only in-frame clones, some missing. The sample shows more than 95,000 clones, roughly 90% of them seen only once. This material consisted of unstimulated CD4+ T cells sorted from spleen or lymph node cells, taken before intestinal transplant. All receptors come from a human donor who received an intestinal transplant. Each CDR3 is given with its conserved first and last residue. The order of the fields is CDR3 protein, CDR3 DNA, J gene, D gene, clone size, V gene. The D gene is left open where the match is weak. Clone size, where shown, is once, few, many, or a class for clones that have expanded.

CDR3: CASSGLSGSSYNEQFF; DNA: TGTGCCAGCAGCGGACTTAGCGGGAGCTCCTACAATGAGCAATTCTTC; J: TRBJ2-1; D: TRBD2; size: NA; V: TRBV9
CDR3: CASSHRDRGNQPQHF; DNA: TGCGCCAGCAGCCACCGGGACAGGGGCAATCAGCCCCAGCATTTT; J: TRBJ1-5; D: TRBD1; size: NA; V: TRBV4-1
CDR3: CASSAERLYTEAFF; DNA: TGTGCCAGCAGCGCCGAGCGACTGTACACTGAAGCTTTCTTT; J: TRBJ1-1; D: NA; size: NA; V: TRBV11-1
CDR3: CASSSRDRGSYNEQFF; DNA: TGTGCCAGCAGTTCACGGGACAGGGGCTCCTACAATGAGCAGTTCTTC; J: TRBJ2-1; D: TRBD1; size: NA; V: TRBV6-5
CDR3: CASSTDRGPDEAFF; DNA: TGCGCCAGCAGCACAGACAGGGGACCAGATGAAGCTTTCTTT; J: TRBJ1-1; D: TRBD1; size: NA; V: TRBV5-1
CDR3: CASSITGAHNSPLHF; DNA: TGTGCCAGTAGTATCACAGGGGCGCATAATTCACCCCTCCACTTT; J: TRBJ1-6; D: TRBD1; size: NA; V: TRBV19
CDR3: CAWSVTGNGYTF; DNA: TGTGCCTGGAGTGTTACGGGGAACGGCTACACCTTC; J: TRBJ1-2; D: NA; size: once; V: TRBV30
CDR3: CASSVTRDNEQFF; DNA: TGTGCCAGCAGCGTTACCCGGGACAATGAGCAGTTCTTC; J: TRBJ2-1; D: NA; size: NA; V: TRBV9
CDR3: CASSLTGGQGAGEQYF; DNA: TGTGCCAGCAGCTTAACGGGGGGGCAGGGGGCCGGCGAGCAGTACTTC; J: TRBJ2-7; D: NA; size: NA; V: TRBV7-3
CDR3: CASSPPVGPAYTEAFF; DNA: TGTGCCAGCTCACCACCCGTGGGGCCAGCCTACACTGAAGCTTTCTTT; J: TRBJ1-1; D: NA; size: NA; V: TRBV18
CDR3: CASSENYYNEQFF; DNA: TGCGCCAGCAGTGAGAACTACTACAATGAGCAGTTCTTC; J: TRBJ2-1; D: NA; size: NA; V: TRBV10-1
CDR3: CASSRQGGPYSPLHF; DNA: TGTGCCAGCAGTCGGCAAGGAGGGCCCTATTCACCCCTCCACTTT; J: TRBJ1-6; D: NA; size: NA; V: TRBV6-5
CDR3: CASSFAGARSYNEQFF; DNA: TGCGCCAGCAGCTTCGCGGGGGCCCGCTCCTACAATGAGCAGTTCTTC; J: TRBJ2-1; D: NA; size: NA; V: TRBV5-1
CDR3: CAWSVVPGQAYPEAFF; DNA: TGTGCCTGGAGTGTCGTCCCGGGACAGGCGTACCCTGAAGCTTTCTTT; J: TRBJ1-1; D: TRBD1; size: NA; V: TRBV30
CDR3: CASSFPPMVETQYF; DNA: TGTGCCAGCAGCTTTCCCCCTATGGTGGAGACCCAGTACTTC; J: TRBJ2-5; D: NA; size: NA; V: TRBV5-6
CDR3: CASSIDRNYEQYF; DNA: TGTGCCAGCAGCATAGACAGGAACTACGAGCAGTACTTC; J: TRBJ2-7; D: NA; size: once; V: TRBV11-2
CDR3: CASSTYNEQFF; DNA: TGTGCCAGCAGCACTTACAATGAGCAGTTCTTC; J: TRBJ2-1; D: NA; size: NA; V: TRBV7-2
CDR3: CASRQESDNSPLHF; DNA: TGTGCCAGCAGACAGGAGAGCGATAATTCACCCCTCCACTTT; J: TRBJ1-6; D: NA; size: NA; V: TRBV2
CDR3: CASSLDRVRDQPQHF; DNA: TGTGCCAGCAGCCTAGACAGGGTTCGGGATCAGCCCCAGCATTTT; J: TRBJ1-5; D: TRBD1; size: NA; V: TRBV7-2
CDR3: CASSSRGRPNEQFF; DNA: TGTGCCAGCAGTTCCCGAGGGAGGCCCAATGAGCAGTTCTTC; J: TRBJ2-1; D: NA; size: few; V: TRBV6-5
CDR3: CASSRWTGITGANVLTF; DNA: TGTGCCAGCAGTCGATGGACAGGGATAACTGGGGCCAACGTCCTGACTTTC; J: TRBJ2-6; D: TRBD1; size: NA; V: TRBV5-8
CDR3: CAWQAVGDGYTF; DNA: TGTGCCTGGCAAGCGGTCGGTGATGGCTACACCTTC; J: TRBJ1-2; D: NA; size: NA; V: TRBV30
CDR3: CASSVTGDQPQHF; DNA: TGTGCCAGCAGTGTGACAGGGGATCAGCCCCAGCATTTT; J: TRBJ1-5; D: TRBD1; size: NA; V: TRBV6-1
CDR3: CSVEEAYEQYF; DNA: TGCAGCGTTGAGGAGGCCTACGAGCAGTACTTC; J: TRBJ2-7; D: NA; size: NA; V: TRBV29-1
CDR3: CASSIGPPGFGYTF; DNA: TGTGCCAGCAGTATCGGACCTCCGGGGTTTGGCTACACCTTC; J: TRBJ1-2; D: NA; size: NA; V: TRBV6-1
CDR3: CASGRGDGFDEQYF; DNA: TGTGCCAGCGGCCGGGGAGATGGGTTTGACGAGCAGTACTTC; J: TRBJ2-7; D: NA; size: NA; V: TRBV5-6
CDR3: CASSTSDTYEQYF; DNA: TGTGCCAGCAGTACGAGTGATACCTACGAGCAGTACTTC; J: TRBJ2-7; D: NA; size: NA; V: TRBV28
CDR3: CASSIEAGGRETQYF; DNA: TGTGCCAGTAGTATAGAAGCGGGGGGACGAGAGACCCAGTACTTC; J: TRBJ2-5; D: TRBD2; size: NA; V: TRBV19